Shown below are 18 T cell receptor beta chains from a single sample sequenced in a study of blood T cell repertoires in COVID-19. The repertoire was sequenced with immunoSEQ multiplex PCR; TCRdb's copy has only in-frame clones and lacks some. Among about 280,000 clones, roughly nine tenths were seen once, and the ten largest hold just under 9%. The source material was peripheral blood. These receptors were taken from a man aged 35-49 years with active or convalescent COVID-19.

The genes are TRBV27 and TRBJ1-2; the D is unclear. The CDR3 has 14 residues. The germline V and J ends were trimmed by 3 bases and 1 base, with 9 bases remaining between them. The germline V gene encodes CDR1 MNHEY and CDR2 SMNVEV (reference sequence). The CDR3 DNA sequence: TGTGCCAGCAGTTTTCGAGGCTATAACTATGGCTACACCTTC. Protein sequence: CASSFRGYNYGYTF.

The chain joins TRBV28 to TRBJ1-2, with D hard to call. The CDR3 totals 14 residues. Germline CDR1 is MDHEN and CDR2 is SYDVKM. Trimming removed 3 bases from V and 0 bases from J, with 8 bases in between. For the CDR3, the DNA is TGTGCCAGCAGTTTGGTCGGGGCTAACTATGGCTACACCTTC. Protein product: CASSLVGANYGYTF.

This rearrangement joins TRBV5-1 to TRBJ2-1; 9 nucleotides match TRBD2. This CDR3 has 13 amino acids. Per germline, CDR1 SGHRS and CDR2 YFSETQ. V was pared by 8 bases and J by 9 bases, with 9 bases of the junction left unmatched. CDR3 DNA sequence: TGCGCCAGTCAGGCGGGAGGGGAGGGTGAGCAGTTCTTC. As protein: CASQAGGEGEQFF.

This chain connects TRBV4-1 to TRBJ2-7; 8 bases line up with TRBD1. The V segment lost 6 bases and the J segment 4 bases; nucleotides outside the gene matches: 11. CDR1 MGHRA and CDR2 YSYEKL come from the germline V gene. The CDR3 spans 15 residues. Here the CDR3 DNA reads TGCGCCAGCAGTCCCTATCGACAGGGGACATACGAGCAGTACTTC. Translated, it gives CASSPYRQGTYEQYF.

The CDR3 region is CASSEDRGIAETQYF. CDR3 DNA: TGTGCCAGCAGTGAAGACAGGGGGATCGCAGAGACCCAGTACTTC. The genes are TRBV25-1 and TRBJ2-5; 9 nucleotides agree with TRBD1. J was trimmed by 4 bases and V by 2 bases; bases with no gene match: 5. Germline CDR1 and CDR2: MGHDK and SYGVNS. CDR3 length equals 15 residues.

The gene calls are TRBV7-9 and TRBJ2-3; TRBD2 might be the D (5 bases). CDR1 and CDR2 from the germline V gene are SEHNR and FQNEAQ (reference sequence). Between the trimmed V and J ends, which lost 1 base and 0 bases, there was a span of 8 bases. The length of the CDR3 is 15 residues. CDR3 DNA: TGTGCCAGCAGCTTAGGGGAGCTTAGCACAGATACGCAGTATTTT. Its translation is CASSLGELSTDTQYF.

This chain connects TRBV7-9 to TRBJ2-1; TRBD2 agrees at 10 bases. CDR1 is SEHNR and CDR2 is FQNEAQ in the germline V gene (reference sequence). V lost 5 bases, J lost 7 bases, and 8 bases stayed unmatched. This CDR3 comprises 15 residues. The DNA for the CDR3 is TGTGCCAGCAGCCCAAAGCGGGGGGGTATTAATGAGCAGTTCTTC. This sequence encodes CASSPKRGGINEQFF.

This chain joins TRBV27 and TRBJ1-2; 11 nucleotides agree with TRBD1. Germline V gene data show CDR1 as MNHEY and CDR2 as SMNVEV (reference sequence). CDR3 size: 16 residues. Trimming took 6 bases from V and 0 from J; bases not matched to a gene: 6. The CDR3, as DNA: TGTGCCAGCAGAGGGACAGGGGGAATAGCTAACTATGGCTACACCTTC. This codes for CASRGTGGIANYGYTF.

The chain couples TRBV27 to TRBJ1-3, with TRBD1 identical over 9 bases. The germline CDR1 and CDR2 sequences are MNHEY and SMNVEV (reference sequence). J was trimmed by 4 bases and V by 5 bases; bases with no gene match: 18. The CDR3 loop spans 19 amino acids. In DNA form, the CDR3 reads TGTGCCAGCAGTCCTTATCCGGGACAGGGCGGTGTGGGAGGAAACACCATATATTTT. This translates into CASSPYPGQGGVGGNTIYF.

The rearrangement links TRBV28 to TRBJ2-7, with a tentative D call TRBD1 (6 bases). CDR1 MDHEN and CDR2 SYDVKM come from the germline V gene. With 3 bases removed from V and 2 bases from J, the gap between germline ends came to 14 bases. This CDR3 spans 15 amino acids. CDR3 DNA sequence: TGTGCCAGCAGTTTTTCCGGGACAAATACCTACGAGCAGTACTTC. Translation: CASSFSGTNTYEQYF.

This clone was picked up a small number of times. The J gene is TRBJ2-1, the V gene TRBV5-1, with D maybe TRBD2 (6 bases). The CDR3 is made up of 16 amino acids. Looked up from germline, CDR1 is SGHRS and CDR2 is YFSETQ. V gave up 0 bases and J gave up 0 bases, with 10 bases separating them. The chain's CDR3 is CASSLDGGSSYNEQFF. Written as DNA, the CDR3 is TGCGCCAGCAGCTTGGATGGAGGGAGCTCCTACAATGAGCAGTTCTTC.

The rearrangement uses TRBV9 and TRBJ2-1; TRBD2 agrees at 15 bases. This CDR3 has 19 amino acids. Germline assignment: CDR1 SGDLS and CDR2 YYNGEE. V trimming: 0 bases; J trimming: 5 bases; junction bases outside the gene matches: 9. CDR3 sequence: CASSVERGTSGRKNNEQFF. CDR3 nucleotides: TGTGCCAGCAGCGTAGAGAGGGGGACTAGCGGGAGGAAAAACAATGAGCAGTTCTTC. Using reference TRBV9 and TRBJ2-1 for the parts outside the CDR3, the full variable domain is DSGVTQTPKHLITATGQRVTLRCSPRSGDLSVYWYQQSLDQGLQFLIQYYNGEERAKGNILERFSAQQFPDLHSELNLSSLELGDSALYFCASSVERGTSGRKNNEQFFGPGTRLTVL.

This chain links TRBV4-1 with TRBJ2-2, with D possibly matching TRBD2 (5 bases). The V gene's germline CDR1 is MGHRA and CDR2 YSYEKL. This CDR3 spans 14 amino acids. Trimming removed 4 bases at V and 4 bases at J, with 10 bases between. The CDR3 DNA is TGCGCCAGCAGCCTCTCTAGCAGCACCGGGGAGCTGTTTTTT. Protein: CASSLSSSTGELFF.

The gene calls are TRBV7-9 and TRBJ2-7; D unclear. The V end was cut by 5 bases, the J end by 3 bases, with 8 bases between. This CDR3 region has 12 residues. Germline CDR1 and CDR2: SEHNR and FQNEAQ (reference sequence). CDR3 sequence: CASSVRDYEQYF. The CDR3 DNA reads TGTGCCAGCAGCGTTCGCGACTACGAGCAGTACTTC.

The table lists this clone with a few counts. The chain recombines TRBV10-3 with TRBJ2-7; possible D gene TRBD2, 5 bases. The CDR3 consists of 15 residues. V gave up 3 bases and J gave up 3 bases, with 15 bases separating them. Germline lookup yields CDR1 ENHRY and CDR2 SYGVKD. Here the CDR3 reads CAISENPPGDYEQYF. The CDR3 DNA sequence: TGTGCCATCAGTGAAAATCCACCCGGGGACTACGAGCAGTACTTC.

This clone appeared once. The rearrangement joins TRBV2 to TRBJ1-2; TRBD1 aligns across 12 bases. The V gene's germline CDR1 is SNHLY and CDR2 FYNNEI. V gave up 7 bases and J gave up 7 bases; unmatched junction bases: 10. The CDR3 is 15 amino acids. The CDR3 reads CASTTRGTGGLGYTF. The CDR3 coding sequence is TGTGCCAGCACTACTAGAGGGACAGGGGGCCTTGGCTACACCTTC.

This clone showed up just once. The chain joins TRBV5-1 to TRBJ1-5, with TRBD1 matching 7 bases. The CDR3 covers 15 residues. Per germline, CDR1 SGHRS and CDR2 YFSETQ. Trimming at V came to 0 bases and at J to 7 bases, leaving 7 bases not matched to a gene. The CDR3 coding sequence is TGCGCCAGCAGCTTGGGACAGGGAACGGGGCAGCCCCAGCATTTT. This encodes CASSLGQGTGQPQHF.

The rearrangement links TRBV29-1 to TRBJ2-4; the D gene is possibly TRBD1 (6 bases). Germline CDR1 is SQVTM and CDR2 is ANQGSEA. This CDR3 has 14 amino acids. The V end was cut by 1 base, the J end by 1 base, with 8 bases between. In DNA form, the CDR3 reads TGCAGCGTTGAAGCAGGGGAGGCCAAAAACATTCAGTACTTC. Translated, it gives CSVEAGEAKNIQYF.